This TCR beta chain was sequenced in a study of CD8 T cells in ankylosing spondylitis. Notes on the study in general: Clones linked to disease were reported to show significant enrichment in matched ankylosing spondylitis synovial fluid.

The V gene lost 2 bases and the J gene lost 6 bases, with 10 bases spanning the gap. The CDR3 loop spans 13 amino acids. Germline-derived CDR1 and CDR2 are SNHLY and FYNNEI. This clonotype was seen repeatedly, ten times or more. Its antigen is as yet unknown. A single record per CDR3 protein comes from TCRdb applying MiXCR to the 5' RACE reads. Of about 230,000 distinct CDR3 sequences in the sample, over 7% were seen once. The sequence came from a female donor with ankylosing spondylitis or in good health (not recorded which). The V and J genes are TRBV2 and TRBJ1-1; no clear D gene. The sample was blood, either unsorted or a sorted T cell fraction (not recorded which). This CDR3 is CASSEPAGSEAFF. CDR3 DNA sequence: TGTGCCAGCAGTGAACCCGCAGGCTCTGAAGCTTTCTTT.